What follows are 4 T cell receptor beta chains derived from one specimen sequenced in a study of molecular identifiers for immune sequencing clone quantification. TCRdb reprocessed the PCR reads via MiXCR and lists one record per CDR3 protein. The sample has 300,000 to 350,000 distinct CDR3 sequences; 20% to 25% are singletons. Sequences were obtained from naive CD8+ T cells from blood, with Jurkat cell RNA spiked in. The sample's subset: FACS-sorted CD8+CD4-CCR7+CD45RA+ naive T cells. The receptors were gathered from a human donor in good health. Some libraries in this study had Jurkat cell RNA spiked in.

CDR3: CASPRRGKLRTDTQYF. The CDR3, as DNA: TGTGCCAGCCCTAGGCGAGGGAAGCTTCGCACAGATACGCAGTATTTT. This chain uses TRBV6-8 with TRBJ2-3; D possibly corresponds to TRBD2 (5 bases). The CDR3 sequence is 16 residues long. V lost 8 bases and J lost 1, with 19 bases in between. Germline assignment: CDR1 MNHGY and CDR2 SAAAGT.

The chain is built from TRBV3-1 and TRBJ2-5; 11 bases align to TRBD2. From germline, CDR1 is LGHDT and CDR2 YNNKEL (reference sequence). The CDR3 consists of 19 residues. Losses at the gene ends were 4 bases for V and 2 bases for J; bases not matched to a gene: 15. The CDR3 DNA reads TGTGCCAGCAGCCCTCCCCGGACTAGCGGGTGGGGGTTACAAGAGACCCAGTACTTC. Its protein is CASSPPRTSGWGLQETQYF.

This chain joins TRBV27 and TRBJ2-1; 7 bases fit TRBD2. This CDR3 spans 13 amino acids. Trimming cost V 5 bases and J 8 bases; bases outside gene matches: 6. Germline values: CDR1 MNHEY, CDR2 SMNVEV (reference sequence). This CDR3 is CASSQRGVHEQFF. The CDR3, as DNA: TGTGCCAGCAGTCAGCGGGGTGTCCATGAGCAGTTCTTC.

This clonotype showed up many times. The rearrangement links TRBV7-2 to TRBJ2-3; 8 nucleotides agree with TRBD2. Unmatched junction bases numbered 12, after V lost 5 bases and J lost 2 bases. CDR3 length equals 17 residues. Germline V gene data show CDR1 as SGHTA and CDR2 as FQGNSA. DNA for the CDR3: TGTGCCAGCAGCAGCCAATTTATAGCGGGGCCCACAGATACGCAGTATTTT. Encoded protein: CASSSQFIAGPTDTQYF. The full variable domain, its missing parts supplied by reference TRBV7-2 and TRBJ2-3, is GAGVSQSPSNKVTEKGKDVELRCDPISGHTALYWYRQSLGQGLEFLIYFQGNSAPDKSGLPSDRFSAERTGGSVSTLTIQRTQQEDSAVYLCASSSQFIAGPTDTQYFGPGTRLTVL.